The sample holds one count of the clone carrying this T cell receptor (beta chain). Its antigen remains unidentified. Profiling relied on immunoSEQ multiplex PCR, and the TCRdb table lists in-frame clones only, not all of them. Of roughly 65,000 clones in the sample, approximately 79% are singletons; the top ten hold 2.5% to 3.5%. V shed 0 bases, J shed 2 bases, and the junction held 3 bases outside the gene matches. The CDR3 has 16 amino acids. Germline CDR1 and CDR2: ENHRY and SYGVKD. This entry comes from a study of vaccination effects on CD4 cells after COVID-19. In the ViraFEST assay, antigen-specific CD4+ clonotypes were identified by expansion after peptide-pool stimulation. Subsequent to 10 days of culture, CD4+ T cells were isolated. Among the vaccine recipients, none had a prior SARS-CoV-2 infection, and nucleocapsid antibodies were negative.

This material consisted of CD4+ T cells from PBMCs cultured with HCoV-NL63 spike peptides, taken before COVID-19 vaccination. The chain links TRBV10-3 to TRBJ2-7; 11 nucleotides match TRBD1. This receptor was taken from a human donor who received a COVID-19 vaccine. CDR3 amino acids: CAISESRGQGAYEQYV. DNA for the CDR3: TGTGCCATCAGTGAGTCGAGGGGACAGGGGGCCTACGAGCAGTACGTC.